This is a list of T cell receptor beta chains from one sample in a study of blood T cell repertoires in COVID-19. TCRdb keeps only in-frame clones here, not all; method: immunoSEQ multiplex PCR. The top ten hold 1.5% to 2% of the sample, which has under 150,000 clones, approximately 80% seen once. The source material was peripheral blood. All receptors come from a man aged 65-85 years with acute or convalescent COVID-19. Both conserved end residues are part of each CDR3. D genes are given only for firm matches. Size is omitted from some rows. Given values are once, few, many or a class for expanded clones.

clone size: NA; D gene: TRBD1; V gene: TRBV2; J gene: TRBJ1-2; CDR3 DNA: TGTGCCAGCAGTCCCTGGACAGGGAATGGCTACACCTTC; CDR3 protein: CASSPWTGNGYTF
clone size: NA; D gene: TRBD1; V gene: TRBV5-1; J gene: TRBJ1-5; CDR3 DNA: TGCGCCAGCAGCTTGGGGGGGACAGGGGGCGGTCAGCCCCAGCATTTT; CDR3 protein: CASSLGGTGGGQPQHF
clone size: few; D gene: TRBD1; V gene: TRBV3-1/TRBV3-2; J gene: TRBJ1-1; CDR3 DNA: TGTGCCAGCAGCCAATTAGGACAGGGAGGTACTGAAGCTTTCTTT; CDR3 protein: CASSQLGQGGTEAFF
clone size: NA; D gene: NA; V gene: TRBV2; J gene: TRBJ1-1; CDR3 DNA: TGTGCCAGCAGTGACGAGATGAGAACTGAAGCTTTCTTT; CDR3 protein: CASSDEMRTEAFF
clone size: NA; D gene: NA; V gene: TRBV2; J gene: TRBJ1-1; CDR3 DNA: TGTGCCAGCAGTGTGACAGGGAACACTGAAGCTTTCTTT; CDR3 protein: CASSVTGNTEAFF
clone size: NA; D gene: TRBD2; V gene: TRBV7-2; J gene: TRBJ2-7; CDR3 DNA: TGTGCCAGCAGGACTAGCGGGAACACGTACGAGCAGTACTTC; CDR3 protein: CASRTSGNTYEQYF
clone size: few; D gene: NA; V gene: TRBV6-5; J gene: TRBJ1-2; CDR3 DNA: TGTGCCAGCACTAACAAGGGAGGTATCTATGGCTACACCTTC; CDR3 protein: CASTNKGGIYGYTF
clone size: NA; D gene: NA; V gene: TRBV5-6; J gene: TRBJ2-1; CDR3 DNA: TGTGCCAGCAGCTTGTTGGGGGAAGGGGGAATAAACAATGAGCAGTTCTTC; CDR3 protein: CASSLLGEGGINNEQFF
clone size: NA; D gene: NA; V gene: TRBV29-1; J gene: TRBJ1-2; CDR3 DNA: TGCAGCGTTGAAGATCTTCTGGGGCGGTCTTATCATGGCTACACCTTC; CDR3 protein: CSVEDLLGRSYHGYTF
clone size: NA; D gene: TRBD1; V gene: TRBV15; J gene: TRBJ1-1; CDR3 DNA: TGTGCCACCAGCAGGGAACAGGGGGCTGAAGCTTTCTTT; CDR3 protein: CATSREQGAEAFF
clone size: NA; D gene: NA; V gene: TRBV29-1; J gene: TRBJ1-2; CDR3 DNA: TGCAGCGTTGTTGGGGGGAACTATGGCTACACCTTC; CDR3 protein: CSVVGGNYGYTF